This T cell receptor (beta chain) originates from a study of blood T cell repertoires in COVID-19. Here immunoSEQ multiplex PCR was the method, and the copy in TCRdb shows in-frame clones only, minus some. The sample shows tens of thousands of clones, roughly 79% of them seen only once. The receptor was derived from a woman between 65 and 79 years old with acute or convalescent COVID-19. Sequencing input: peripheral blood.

CDR3 nucleotide sequence: TGTGCCAGCTCCCCCGGCAGGGGGAATTCACCCCTCCACTTT. It codes for CASSPGRGNSPLHF. The V gene is TRBV18, the J gene TRBJ1-6; TRBD1 matches at 7 bases. Unmatched junction bases numbered 6, after V lost 6 bases and J lost 7 bases. The CDR3 is 14 amino acids. Germline CDR1 is KGHSH and CDR2 is LQKENI.